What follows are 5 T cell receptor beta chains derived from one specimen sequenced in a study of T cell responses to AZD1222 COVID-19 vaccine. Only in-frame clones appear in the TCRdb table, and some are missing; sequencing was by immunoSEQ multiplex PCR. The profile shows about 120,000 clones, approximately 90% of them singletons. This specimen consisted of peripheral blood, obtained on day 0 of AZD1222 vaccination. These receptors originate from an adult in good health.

The CDR3 nucleotides are TGCGCCAGCAGCTTTGGTGAGTCAAACTACGAGCAGTACTTC. This encodes CASSFGESNYEQYF. The V gene is TRBV5-1, the J gene TRBJ2-7; D ambiguous. The CDR3 length is 14 residues. Between the trimmed V and J ends, which lost 2 bases and 3 bases, there was a span of 12 bases. CDR1 SGHRS and CDR2 YFSETQ come from the germline V gene.

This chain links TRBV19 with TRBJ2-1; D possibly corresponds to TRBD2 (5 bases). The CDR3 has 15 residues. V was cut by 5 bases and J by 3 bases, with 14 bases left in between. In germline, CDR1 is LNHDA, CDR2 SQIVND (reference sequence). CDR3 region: CASSPLTTDYNEQFF. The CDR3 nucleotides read TGTGCCAGTAGTCCCTTGACTACCGACTACAATGAGCAGTTCTTC.

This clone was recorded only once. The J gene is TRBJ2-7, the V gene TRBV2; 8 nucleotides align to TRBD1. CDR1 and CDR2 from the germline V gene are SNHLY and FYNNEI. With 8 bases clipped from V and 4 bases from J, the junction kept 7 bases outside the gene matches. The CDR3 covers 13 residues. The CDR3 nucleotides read TGTGCCAGCCGCCGGGACAGGTCGTACGAGCAGTACTTC. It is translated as CASRRDRSYEQYF.

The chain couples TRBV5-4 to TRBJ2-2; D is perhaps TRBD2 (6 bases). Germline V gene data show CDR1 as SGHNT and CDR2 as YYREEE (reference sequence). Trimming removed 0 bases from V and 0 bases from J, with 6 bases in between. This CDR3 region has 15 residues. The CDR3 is CASSLAGANTGELFF. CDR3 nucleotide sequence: TGTGCCAGCAGCTTGGCGGGAGCGAACACCGGGGAGCTGTTTTTT.

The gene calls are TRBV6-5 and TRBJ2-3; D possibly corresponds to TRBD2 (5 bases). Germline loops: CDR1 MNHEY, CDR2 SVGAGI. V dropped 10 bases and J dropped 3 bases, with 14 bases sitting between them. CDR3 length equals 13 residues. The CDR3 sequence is CATSPGGTDTQYF. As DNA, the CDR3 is TGTGCCACCTCACCAGGCGGGACAGATACGCAGTATTTT.